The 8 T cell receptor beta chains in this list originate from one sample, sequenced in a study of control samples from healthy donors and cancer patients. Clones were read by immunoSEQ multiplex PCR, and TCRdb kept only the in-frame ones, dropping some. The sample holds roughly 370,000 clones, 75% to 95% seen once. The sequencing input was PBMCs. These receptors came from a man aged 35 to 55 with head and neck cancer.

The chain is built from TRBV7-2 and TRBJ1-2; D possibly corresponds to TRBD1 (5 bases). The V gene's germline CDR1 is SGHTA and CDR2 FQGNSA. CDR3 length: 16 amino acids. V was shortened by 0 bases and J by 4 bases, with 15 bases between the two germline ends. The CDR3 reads CASSLALGAGFYGYTF. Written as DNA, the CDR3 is TGTGCCAGCAGCTTAGCGCTTGGGGCAGGCTTCTATGGCTACACCTTC.

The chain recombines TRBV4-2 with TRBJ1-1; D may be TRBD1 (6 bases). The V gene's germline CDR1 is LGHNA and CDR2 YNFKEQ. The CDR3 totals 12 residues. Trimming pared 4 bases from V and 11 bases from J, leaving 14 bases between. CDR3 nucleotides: TGTGCCAGCAGCCCTAGCGGACAGTTGGCTTTCTTT. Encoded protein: CASSPSGQLAFF.

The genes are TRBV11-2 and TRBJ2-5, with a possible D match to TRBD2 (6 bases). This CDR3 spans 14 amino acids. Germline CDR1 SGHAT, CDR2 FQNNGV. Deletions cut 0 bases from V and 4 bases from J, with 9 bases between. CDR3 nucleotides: TGTGCCAGCAGCTTAGACCTCGGGGGAGAGACCCAGTACTTC. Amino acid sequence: CASSLDLGGETQYF.

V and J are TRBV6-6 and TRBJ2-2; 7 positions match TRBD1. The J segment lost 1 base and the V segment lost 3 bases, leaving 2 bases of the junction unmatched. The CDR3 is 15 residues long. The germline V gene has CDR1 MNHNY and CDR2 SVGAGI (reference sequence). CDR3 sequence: CASSYRDRNTGELFF. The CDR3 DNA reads TGTGCCAGCAGTTATAGGGACAGGAACACCGGGGAGCTGTTTTTT.

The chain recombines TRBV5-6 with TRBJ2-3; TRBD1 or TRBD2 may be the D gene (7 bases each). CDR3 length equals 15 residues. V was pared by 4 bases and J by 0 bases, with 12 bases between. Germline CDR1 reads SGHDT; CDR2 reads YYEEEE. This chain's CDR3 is CASSPGGASTDTQYF. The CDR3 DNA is TGTGCCAGCAGCCCAGGGGGGGCCAGCACAGATACGCAGTATTTT.

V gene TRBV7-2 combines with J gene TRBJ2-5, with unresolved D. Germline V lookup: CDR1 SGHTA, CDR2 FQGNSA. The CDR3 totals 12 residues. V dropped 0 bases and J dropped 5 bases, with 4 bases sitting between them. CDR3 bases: TGTGCCAGCAGCTTAGCGGGGGAGACCCAGTACTTC. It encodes CASSLAGETQYF.

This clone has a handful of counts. DNA for the CDR3: TGTGCCAGCAGTGAAGCGCTGGGCTTCGGCAGGGTTAAGCCCCAGCATTTT. Translated, it gives CASSEALGFGRVKPQHF. The rearrangement uses TRBV6-1 and TRBJ1-5; weak D call: TRBD1 (5 bases). The germline V gene has CDR1 MNHNS and CDR2 SASEGT. The V end was cut by 0 bases, the J end by 8 bases, with 20 bases between. This CDR3 region has 17 residues.

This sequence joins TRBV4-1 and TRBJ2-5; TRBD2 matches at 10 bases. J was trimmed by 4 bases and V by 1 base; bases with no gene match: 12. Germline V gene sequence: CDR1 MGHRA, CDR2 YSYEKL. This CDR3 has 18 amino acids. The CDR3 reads CASSQGSSLAGVGETQYF. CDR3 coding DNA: TGCGCCAGCAGCCAAGGTTCTAGCCTAGCGGGGGTCGGAGAGACCCAGTACTTC.